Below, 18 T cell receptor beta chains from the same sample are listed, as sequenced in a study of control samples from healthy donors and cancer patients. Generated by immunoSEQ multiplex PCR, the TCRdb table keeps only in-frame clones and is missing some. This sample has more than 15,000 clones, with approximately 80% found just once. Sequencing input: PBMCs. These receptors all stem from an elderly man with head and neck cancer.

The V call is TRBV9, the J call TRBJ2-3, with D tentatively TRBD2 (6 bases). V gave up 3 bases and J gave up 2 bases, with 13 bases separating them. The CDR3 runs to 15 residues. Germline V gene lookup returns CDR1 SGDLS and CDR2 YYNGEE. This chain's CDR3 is CASSALGTHTDTQYF. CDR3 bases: TGTGCCAGCAGCGCACTAGGGACTCACACAGATACGCAGTATTTT.

Here the CDR3 reads CASSSGTGADNEQFF. CDR3 DNA sequence: TGTGCCAGCAGCTCCGGGACAGGGGCGGACAATGAGCAGTTCTTC. The V gene is TRBV11-2, the J gene TRBJ2-1; 10 bases are shared with TRBD1. The CDR3 has 15 amino acids. Per the germline V gene, CDR1 is SGHAT and CDR2 is FQNNGV. With 4 bases clipped from V and 5 bases from J, the junction kept 5 bases outside the gene matches.

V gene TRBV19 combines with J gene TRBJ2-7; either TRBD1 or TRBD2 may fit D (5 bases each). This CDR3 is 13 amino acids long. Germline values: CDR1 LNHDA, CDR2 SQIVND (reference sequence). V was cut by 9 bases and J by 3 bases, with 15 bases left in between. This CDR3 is CASAPGPVYEQYF. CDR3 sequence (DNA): TGTGCCAGCGCTCCGGGGCCCGTCTACGAGCAGTACTTC.

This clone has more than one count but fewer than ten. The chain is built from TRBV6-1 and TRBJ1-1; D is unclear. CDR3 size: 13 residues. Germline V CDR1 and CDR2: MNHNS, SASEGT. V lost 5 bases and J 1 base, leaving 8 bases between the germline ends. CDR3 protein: CASSSSGNTEAFF. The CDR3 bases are TGTGCCAGCAGTTCCTCGGGGAACACTGAAGCTTTCTTT.

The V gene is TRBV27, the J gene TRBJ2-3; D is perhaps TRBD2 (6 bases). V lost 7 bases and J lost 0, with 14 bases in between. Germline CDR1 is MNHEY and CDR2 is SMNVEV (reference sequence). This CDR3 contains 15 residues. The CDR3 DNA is TGTGCCAGCAATATGGGGGGAACTAGCACAGATACGCAGTATTTT. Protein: CASNMGGTSTDTQYF.

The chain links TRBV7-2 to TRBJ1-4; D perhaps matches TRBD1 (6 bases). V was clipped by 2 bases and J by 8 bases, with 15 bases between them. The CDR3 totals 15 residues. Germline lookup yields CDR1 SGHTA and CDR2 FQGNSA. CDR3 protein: CASSLLGSRGEKLFF. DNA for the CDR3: TGTGCCAGCAGCTTATTGGGGAGCAGGGGAGAAAAACTGTTTTTT.

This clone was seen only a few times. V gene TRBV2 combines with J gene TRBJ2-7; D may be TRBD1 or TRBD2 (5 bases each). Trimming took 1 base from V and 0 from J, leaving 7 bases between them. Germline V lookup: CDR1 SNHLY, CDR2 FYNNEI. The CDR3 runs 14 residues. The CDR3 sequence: CASSEGDDSYEQYF. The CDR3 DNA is TGTGCCAGCAGTGAAGGGGACGACTCCTACGAGCAGTACTTC.

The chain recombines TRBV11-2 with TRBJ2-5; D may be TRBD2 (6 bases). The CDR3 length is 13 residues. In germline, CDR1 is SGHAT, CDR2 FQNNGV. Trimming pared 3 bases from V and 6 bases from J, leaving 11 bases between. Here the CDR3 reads CASSFPGGKTQYF. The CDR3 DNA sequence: TGTGCCAGCAGCTTCCCTGGGGGGAAGACCCAGTACTTC.

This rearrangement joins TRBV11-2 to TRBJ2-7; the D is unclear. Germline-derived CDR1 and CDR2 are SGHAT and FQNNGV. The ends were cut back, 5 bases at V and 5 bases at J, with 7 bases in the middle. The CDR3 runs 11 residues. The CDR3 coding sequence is TGTGCCAGCAGCCCACACAACGAGCAGTACTTC. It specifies CASSPHNEQYF.

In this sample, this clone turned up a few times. In DNA, the CDR3 is TGTGCCAGCAGCTCTACTAGCGGGACTACAAACGGGGAGCTGTTTTTT. It translates to CASSSTSGTTNGELFF. The chain has TRBV7-9 and TRBJ2-2; 10 nucleotides line up with TRBD2. CDR3 length: 16 amino acids. V lost 4 bases, J lost 7 bases, and 9 bases stayed unmatched. Germline V CDR1 and CDR2: SEHNR, FQNEAQ (reference sequence).

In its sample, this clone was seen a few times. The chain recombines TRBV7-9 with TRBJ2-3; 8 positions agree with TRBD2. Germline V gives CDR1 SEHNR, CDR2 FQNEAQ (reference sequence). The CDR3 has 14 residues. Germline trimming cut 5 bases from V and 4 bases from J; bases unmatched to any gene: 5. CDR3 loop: CASSPGLAADTQYF. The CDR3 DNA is TGTGCCAGCAGCCCCGGACTAGCCGCAGATACGCAGTATTTT.

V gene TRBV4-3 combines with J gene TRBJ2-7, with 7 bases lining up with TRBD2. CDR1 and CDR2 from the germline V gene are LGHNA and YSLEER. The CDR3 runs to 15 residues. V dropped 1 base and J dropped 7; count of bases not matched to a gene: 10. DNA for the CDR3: TGCGCCAGCAGCCAAGGGGGAGGGTACAGCAGGGAGCAGTACTTC. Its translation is CASSQGGGYSREQYF.

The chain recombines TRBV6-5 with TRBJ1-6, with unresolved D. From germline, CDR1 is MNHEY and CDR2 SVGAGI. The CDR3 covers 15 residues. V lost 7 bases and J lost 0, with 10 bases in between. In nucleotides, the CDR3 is TGTGCCAGCACCAGTGAAGGCTCCTATAATTCACCCCTCCACTTT. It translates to CASTSEGSYNSPLHF.

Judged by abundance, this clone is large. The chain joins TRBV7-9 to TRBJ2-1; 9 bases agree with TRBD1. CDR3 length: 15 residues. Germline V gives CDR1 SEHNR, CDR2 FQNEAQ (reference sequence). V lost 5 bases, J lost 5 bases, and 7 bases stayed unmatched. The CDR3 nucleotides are TGTGCCAGCAGCATCGGGACAGGGACCCACAATGAGCAGTTCTTC. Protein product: CASSIGTGTHNEQFF. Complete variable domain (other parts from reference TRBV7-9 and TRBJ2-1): DTGVSQNPRHKITKRGQNVTFRCDPISEHNRLYWYRQTLGQGPEFLTYFQNEAQLEKSRLLSDRFSAERPKGSFSTLEIQRTEQGDSAMYLCASSIGTGTHNEQFFGPGTRLTVL.

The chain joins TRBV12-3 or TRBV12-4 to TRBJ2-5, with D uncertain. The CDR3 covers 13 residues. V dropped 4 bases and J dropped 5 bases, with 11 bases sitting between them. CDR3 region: CASSSFIAETQYF. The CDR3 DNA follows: TGTGCCAGCAGTTCTTTTATAGCTGAGACCCAGTACTTC.

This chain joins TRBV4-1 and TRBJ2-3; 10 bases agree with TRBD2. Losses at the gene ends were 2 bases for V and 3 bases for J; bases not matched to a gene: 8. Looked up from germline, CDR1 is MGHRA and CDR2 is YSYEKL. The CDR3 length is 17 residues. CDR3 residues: CASSQSGGAPRTDTQYF. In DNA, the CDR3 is TGCGCCAGCAGCCAAAGCGGGGGGGCGCCCCGAACAGATACGCAGTATTTT.

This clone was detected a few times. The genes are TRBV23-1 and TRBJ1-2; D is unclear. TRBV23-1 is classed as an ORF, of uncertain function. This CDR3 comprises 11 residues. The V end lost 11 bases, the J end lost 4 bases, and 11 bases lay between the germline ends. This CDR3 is CAGGMGYGYTF. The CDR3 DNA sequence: TGCGCCGGAGGGATGGGCTATGGCTACACCTTC.

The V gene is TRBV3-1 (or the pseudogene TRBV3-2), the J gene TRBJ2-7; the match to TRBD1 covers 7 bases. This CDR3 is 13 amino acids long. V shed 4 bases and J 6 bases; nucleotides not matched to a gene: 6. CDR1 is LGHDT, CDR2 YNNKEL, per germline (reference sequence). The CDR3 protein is CASSLTSGGEQYF. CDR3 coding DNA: TGTGCCAGCAGCCTAACATCAGGGGGCGAGCAGTACTTC.